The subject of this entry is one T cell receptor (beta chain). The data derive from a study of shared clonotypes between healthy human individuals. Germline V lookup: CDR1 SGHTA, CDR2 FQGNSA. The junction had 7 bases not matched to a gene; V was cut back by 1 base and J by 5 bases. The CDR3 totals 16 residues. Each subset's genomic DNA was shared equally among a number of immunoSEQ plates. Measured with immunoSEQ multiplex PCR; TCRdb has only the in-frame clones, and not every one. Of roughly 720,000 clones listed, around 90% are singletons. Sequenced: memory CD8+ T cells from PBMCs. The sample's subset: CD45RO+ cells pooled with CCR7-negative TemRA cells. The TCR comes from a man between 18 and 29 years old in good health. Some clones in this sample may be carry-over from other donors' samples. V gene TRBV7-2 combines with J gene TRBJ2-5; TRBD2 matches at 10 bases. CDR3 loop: CASSLVRAGGPETQYF. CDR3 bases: TGTGCCAGCAGCTTAGTCCGAGCGGGAGGGCCGGAGACCCAGTACTTC.